This is a list of T cell receptor beta chains from one sample in a study of sequential checkpoint blockade in melanoma. Measured with immunoSEQ multiplex PCR; TCRdb has only the in-frame clones, and not every one. The sample carries some 11,000 clones, roughly 28% recorded once. The specimen comprised tumor tissue (inferred from file names), sampled from a patient given nivolumab and ipilimumab in sequence. These receptors all stem from a human donor with melanoma. CDR3s include the opening cysteine and the closing phenylalanine or tryptophan. The D gene is left open where the match is weak. Clone size is stated in some rows and not others, as once, few, many or a class when expanded.

>TRBV11-1|few|TRBJ1-2|.
TGTGCCAGCACCCGAGACGGAGGGGATGGGGGCTACACCTTC
CASTRDGGDGGYTF
>TRBV11-3|.|TRBJ2-5|.
TGTGCCAGCACCCTCGGAGGAAAATTCCAAGAGACCCAGTACTTC
CASTLGGKFQETQYF
>TRBV19|once|TRBJ1-6|TRBD1
TGTGCCAGTAGTATCGGACAGGGGTTTCGGTCACCCCTCCACTTT
CASSIGQGFRSPLHF
>TRBV11-3|few|TRBJ2-7|TRBD1
TGTGCCAGCAGCTGGACCGGACAGGCCTCCTACGAGCAGTACTTC
CASSWTGQASYEQYF
>TRBV11-3|few|TRBJ1-1|.
TGTGCCAGCAGCTTATACTCGAGATCATCGAACACTGAAGCTTTCTTT
CASSLYSRSSNTEAFF
>TRBV5-1|.|TRBJ2-1|.
TGCGCCAGCAGCGAACCGGGACCAACATACAATGAGCAGTTCTTC
CASSEPGPTYNEQFF
>TRBV11-3|few|TRBJ1-2|.
TGTGCCAGCAGCTTTCGCCGGGAAAACCCTAACTATGGCTACACCTTC
CASSFRRENPNYGYTF
>TRBV30|.|TRBJ2-1|TRBD2
TGTGCCCAACAGCGGGGCGTATCCTACAATGAGCAGTTCTTC
CAQQRGVSYNEQFF
>TRBV23-1|few|TRBJ2-1|.
TGCGCCAGCAGCCAAGAATGGCGGCAGGTTAGAGAGCAGTTCTTC
CASSQEWRQVREQFF
>TRBV30|.|TRBJ1-1|TRBD1
TGTGCCTGGAGTAAACAGGGGGGTATTGAAGCTTTCTTT
CAWSKQGGIEAFF
>TRBV10-3|few|TRBJ1-3|.
TGTGCCACTATGACAGAACCCTCTGGAAACACCATATATTTT
CATMTEPSGNTIYF
>TRBV2|few|TRBJ1-1|TRBD1
TGTGCCAGCAGCACGCGGACAGGGAAGAACACTGAAGCTTTCTTT
CASSTRTGKNTEAFF
>TRBV19|.|TRBJ2-7|TRBD1
TGTGCCAGTACCAAAGCAGGGGGCTACGAGCAGTACTTC
CASTKAGGYEQYF
>TRBV18|.|TRBJ2-3|.
TGTGCCAGCTCACCGATTTCCTCTAGCACAGATACGCAGTATTTT
CASSPISSSTDTQYF
>TRBV15|.|TRBJ2-1|TRBD2
TGTGCCACCGGGGCACATAGCGGGGGGACCAATGAGCAGTTCTTC
CATGAHSGGTNEQFF
>TRBV9|.|TRBJ1-5|.
TGTGCCAGCAGCGTAGACGGGGATGGCAATCAGCCCCAGCATTTT
CASSVDGDGNQPQHF
>TRBV5-1|.|TRBJ2-7|TRBD2
TGCGCCAGCAGCCCCAACCGCCCATATAGCGGGGGAACCTACGAGCAGTACTTC
CASSPNRPYSGGTYEQYF
>TRBV29-1|.|TRBJ2-5|TRBD2
TGCAGCGTCGGGGGGACCGTGGGTCAAGAGACCCAGTACTTC
CSVGGTVGQETQYF
>TRBV11-3|many|TRBJ1-1|TRBD1
TGTGCCAGCAGCTTCGGACAGGCGAACACTGAAGCTTTCTTT
CASSFGQANTEAFF
>TRBV28|few|TRBJ1-1|.
TGTGCCAGCAAACAAGCCTGGAGGACTGAAGCTTTCTTT
CASKQAWRTEAFF
>TRBV1|.|TRBJ2-4|.
TGCGCCAGCAGCCATACAGGACTAGCGGATAAGGCAGGCAAAAACATTCAGTACTTC
CASSHTGLADKAGKNIQYF
>TRBV5-1|.|TRBJ1-4|TRBD1
TGCGCCAGCGCCCGACAGGGGTCGACGACTAATGAAAAACTGTTTTTT
CASARQGSTTNEKLFF
>TRBV10-2|.|TRBJ1-2|.
TGCGCCAGCAGTGACAGGGGTTGGAACTATGGCTACACCTTC
CASSDRGWNYGYTF
>TRBV6-8|medium-sized|TRBJ1-6|TRBD1
TGTGCCAGCAGCCGGGACAGGGAGGACTCACCCCTCCACTTT
CASSRDREDSPLHF
>TRBV11-3|few|TRBJ2-1|.
TGTGCCAGCAGCCTCACAGGGCGATACAATGAGCAGTTCTTC
CASSLTGRYNEQFF
>TRBV12-5|.|TRBJ1-3|.
TGTGCCAGCACCACAGAAGGAAACACCATATATTTT
CASTTEGNTIYF
>TRBV12-5|few|TRBJ1-1|.
TGTGCCAGCATTATACAGGGTTACACTGAAGCTTTCTTT
CASIIQGYTEAFF
>TRBV6-1|medium-sized|TRBJ2-5|TRBD2
TGTGCCAGCAGTGAAGCGCGGGGGGAGACCCAGTACTTC
CASSEARGETQYF
>TRBV9|few|TRBJ1-1|.
TGTGCCAGCAGCCCGCAAACGACGAACACTGAAGCTTTCTTT
CASSPQTTNTEAFF
>TRBV11-3|.|TRBJ2-1|TRBD1
TGTGCCAGCAGCTTAGAGGGACAGGCCCACAATGAGCAGTTCTTC
CASSLEGQAHNEQFF
>TRBV19|.|TRBJ2-6|.
TGTGCCAGTACGGAGGTCGTCGGGGCCAACGTCCTGACTTTC
CASTEVVGANVLTF
>TRBV11-3|few|TRBJ2-4|TRBD1
TGTGCCAGCAGCTACGGAGACAGGGTGAACATTCAGTACTTC
CASSYGDRVNIQYF
>TRBV6-8|large|TRBJ2-7|.
TGTGCCAGCAGTACCGGGACATACTCCGAGCAGTACTTC
CASSTGTYSEQYF
>TRBV19|.|TRBJ1-1|.
TGTGCCAGTAGTATAGGCCGAGTAAACACTGAAGCTTTCTTT
CASSIGRVNTEAFF
>TRBV6-8|few|TRBJ1-5|TRBD1
TGTGCCAGCAGTTTTTCCTCCGGGACAGGGGTACAACTCCAGCATTTT
CASSFSSGTGVQLQHF
>TRBV11-3|few|TRBJ1-6|TRBD1
TGTGCCAGCAGCCCCGGGACAGGGGGTTCACCCCTCCACTTT
CASSPGTGGSPLHF
>TRBV6-8|.|TRBJ1-5|TRBD1
TGTGCCAGCAGTCCCGGGACAGGGGTTCAGCCCCAGCATTTT
CASSPGTGVQPQHF
>TRBV30|few|TRBJ1-2|.
TGTGCCTGGAGTTTCCGCTATGGCTACACCTTC
CAWSFRYGYTF
>TRBV19|.|TRBJ2-1|TRBD1
TGTGCCAGTAGTATCGGGACAGGGGGCTCCTACAATGAGCAGTTCTTC
CASSIGTGGSYNEQFF
>TRBV5-1|.|TRBJ1-1|.
TGCGCCAGCAGCCAAACCGGGGATGACACTGAAGCTTTCTTT
CASSQTGDDTEAFF
>TRBV11-3|few|TRBJ2-1|TRBD1
TGTGCCAGCAGCTTAGGTACAAGGACAGGGGCGGGGAATGAGCAGTTCTTC
CASSLGTRTGAGNEQFF
>TRBV11-3|.|TRBJ2-5|TRBD2
TGTGCCAGCAGCCCCCCTTGGGGGGGCCAAGAGACCCAGTACTTC
CASSPPWGGQETQYF
>TRBV30|.|TRBJ1-3|.
TGTGCCTGGAGCCACCCGGGGAGCTCTGGAAACACCATATATTTT
CAWSHPGSSGNTIYF